Listed here is a single TCR beta chain. Using its own MiXCR run on the PCR reads, TCRdb lists one record per CDR3 protein. The sample lists 11,000 or so distinct CDR3 sequences; about 46% were seen once. This record belongs to a study of immune characterization of retroperitoneal liposarcoma. Trimming removed 6 bases from V and 6 bases from J; junction bases left unmatched: 8. Germline loops: CDR1 MNHNY, CDR2 SVGAGI (reference sequence). The CDR3 runs to 15 residues. The chain carries TRBV6-6 and TRBJ2-1, with 10 bases matching TRBD1. The clonotype comes from a female donor with retroperitoneal liposarcoma. The sample comprised tumor tissue. The CDR3 region is CASRRMGQGFNEQFF. The CDR3 DNA sequence: TGTGCCAGCAGGAGGATGGGACAGGGGTTCAATGAGCAGTTCTTC.